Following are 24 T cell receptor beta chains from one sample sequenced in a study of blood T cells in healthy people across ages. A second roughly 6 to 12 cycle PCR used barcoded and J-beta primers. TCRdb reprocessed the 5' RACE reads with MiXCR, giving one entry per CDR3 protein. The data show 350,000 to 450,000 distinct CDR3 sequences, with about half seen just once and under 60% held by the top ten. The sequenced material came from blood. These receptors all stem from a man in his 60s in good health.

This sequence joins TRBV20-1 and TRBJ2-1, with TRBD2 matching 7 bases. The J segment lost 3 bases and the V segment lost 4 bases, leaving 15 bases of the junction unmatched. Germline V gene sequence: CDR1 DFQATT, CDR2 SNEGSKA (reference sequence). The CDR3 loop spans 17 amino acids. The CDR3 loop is CSAISITSGTNYNEQFF. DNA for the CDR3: TGCAGTGCTATCTCGATTACTTCCGGGACTAACTACAATGAGCAGTTCTTC.

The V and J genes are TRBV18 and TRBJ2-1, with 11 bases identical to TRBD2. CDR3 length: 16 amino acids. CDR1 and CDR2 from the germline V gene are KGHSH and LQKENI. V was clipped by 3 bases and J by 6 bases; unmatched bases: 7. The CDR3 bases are TGTGCCAGCTCACCCTTGAAACTAGCGGGAGCCAATGAGCAGTTCTTC. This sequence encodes CASSPLKLAGANEQFF.

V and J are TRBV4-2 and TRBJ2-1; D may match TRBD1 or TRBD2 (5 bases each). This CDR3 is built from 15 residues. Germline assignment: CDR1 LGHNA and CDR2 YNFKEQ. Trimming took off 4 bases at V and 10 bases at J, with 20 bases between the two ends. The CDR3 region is CASSRATLGDSEQFF. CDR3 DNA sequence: TGTGCCAGCAGCCGAGCAACTTTGGGGGATTCGGAGCAGTTCTTC.

The DNA of the CDR3 is TGTGCCTGGAGCGCAGGGGTGGAATATGGCTACACCTTC. This gives the protein CAWSAGVEYGYTF. The chain is built from TRBV30 and TRBJ1-2, with a possible D match to TRBD1 (6 bases). The CDR3 spans 13 residues. Germline values: CDR1 GTSNPN, CDR2 SVGIG (reference sequence). V was shortened by 3 bases and J by 5 bases, with 13 bases between the two germline ends.

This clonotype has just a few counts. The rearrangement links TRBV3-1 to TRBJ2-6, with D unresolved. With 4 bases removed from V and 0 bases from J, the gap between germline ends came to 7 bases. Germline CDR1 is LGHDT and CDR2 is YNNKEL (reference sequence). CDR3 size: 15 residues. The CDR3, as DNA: TGTGCCAGCAGCCCCCAAGACTCTGGGGCCAACGTCCTGACTTTC. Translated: CASSPQDSGANVLTF.

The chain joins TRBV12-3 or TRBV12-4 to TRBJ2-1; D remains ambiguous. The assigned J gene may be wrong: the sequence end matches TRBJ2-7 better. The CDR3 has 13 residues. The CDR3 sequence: CASSSPLYNEQYF. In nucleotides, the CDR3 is TGTGCCAGCAGTTCCCCCTTATACAATGAGCAGTACTTC.

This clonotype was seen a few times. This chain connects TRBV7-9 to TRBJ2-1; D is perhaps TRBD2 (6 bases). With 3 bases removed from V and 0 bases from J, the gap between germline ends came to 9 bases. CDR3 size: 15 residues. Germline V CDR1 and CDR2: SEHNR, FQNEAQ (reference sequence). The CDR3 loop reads CASSLRDFSYNEQFF. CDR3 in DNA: TGTGCCAGCAGCTTGAGGGACTTCTCCTACAATGAGCAGTTCTTC.

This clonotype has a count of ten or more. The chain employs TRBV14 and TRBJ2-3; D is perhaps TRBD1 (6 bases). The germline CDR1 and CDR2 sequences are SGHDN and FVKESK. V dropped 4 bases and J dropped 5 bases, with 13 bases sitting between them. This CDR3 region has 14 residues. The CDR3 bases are TGTGCCAGCAGCCGATGGGGGCGTGTAGATACGCAGTATTTT. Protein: CASSRWGRVDTQYF.

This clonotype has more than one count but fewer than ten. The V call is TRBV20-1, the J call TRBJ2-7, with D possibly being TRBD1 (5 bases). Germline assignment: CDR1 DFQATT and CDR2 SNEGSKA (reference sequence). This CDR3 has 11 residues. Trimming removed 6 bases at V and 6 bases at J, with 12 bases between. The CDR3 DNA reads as TGCAGTGCAAAACAGGTGGCCGAGCAGTACTTC. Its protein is CSAKQVAEQYF.

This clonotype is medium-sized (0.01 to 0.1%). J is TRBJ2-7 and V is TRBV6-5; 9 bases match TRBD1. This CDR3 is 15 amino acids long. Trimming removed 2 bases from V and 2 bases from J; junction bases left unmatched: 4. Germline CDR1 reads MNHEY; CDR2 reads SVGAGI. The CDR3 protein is CASSYRGQGTYEQYF. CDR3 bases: TGTGCCAGCAGTTACCGAGGACAGGGGACCTACGAGCAGTACTTC.

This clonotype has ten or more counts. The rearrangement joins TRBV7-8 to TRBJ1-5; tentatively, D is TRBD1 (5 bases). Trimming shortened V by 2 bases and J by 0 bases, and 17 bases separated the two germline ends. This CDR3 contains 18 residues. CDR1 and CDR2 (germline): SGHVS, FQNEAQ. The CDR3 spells CASSLKPWGSNSNQPQHF. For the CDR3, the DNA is TGTGCCAGCAGCTTAAAACCGTGGGGGAGTAATAGCAATCAGCCCCAGCATTTT.

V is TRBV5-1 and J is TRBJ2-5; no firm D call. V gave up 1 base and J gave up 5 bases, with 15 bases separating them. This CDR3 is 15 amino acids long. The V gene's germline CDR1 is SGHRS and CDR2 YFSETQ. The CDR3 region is CASSLFAIVGETQYF. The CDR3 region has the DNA TGCGCCAGCAGCTTGTTTGCCATAGTTGGGGAGACCCAGTACTTC.

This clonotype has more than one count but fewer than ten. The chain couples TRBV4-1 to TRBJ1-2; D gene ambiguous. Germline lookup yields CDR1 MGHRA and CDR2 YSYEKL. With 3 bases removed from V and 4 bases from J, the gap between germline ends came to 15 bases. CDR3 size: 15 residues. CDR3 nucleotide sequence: TGCGCCAGCAGCCAGGCCCTCAGTGGTACCTATGGCTACACCTTC. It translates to CASSQALSGTYGYTF.

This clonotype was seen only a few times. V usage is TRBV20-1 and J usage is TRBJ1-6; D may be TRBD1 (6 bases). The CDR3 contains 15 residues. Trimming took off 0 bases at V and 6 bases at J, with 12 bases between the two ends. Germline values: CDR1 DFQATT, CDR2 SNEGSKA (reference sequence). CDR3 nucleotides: TGCAGTGCTAGAGATCCAGGGGCTCTTAATTCACCCCTCCACTTT. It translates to CSARDPGALNSPLHF.

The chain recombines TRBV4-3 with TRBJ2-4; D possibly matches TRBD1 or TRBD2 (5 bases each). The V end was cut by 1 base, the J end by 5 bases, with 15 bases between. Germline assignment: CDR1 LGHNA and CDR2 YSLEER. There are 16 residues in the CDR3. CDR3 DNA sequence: TGCGCCAGCAGCCAAGGCTCTCCAGGGAGTCAAAACATTCAGTACTTC. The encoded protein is CASSQGSPGSQNIQYF.

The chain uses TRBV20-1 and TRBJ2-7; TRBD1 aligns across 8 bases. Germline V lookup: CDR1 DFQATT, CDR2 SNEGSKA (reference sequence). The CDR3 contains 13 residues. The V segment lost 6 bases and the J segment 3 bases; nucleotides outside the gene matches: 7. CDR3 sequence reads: CSAITGGDYEQYF. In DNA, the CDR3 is TGCAGTGCCATTACAGGGGGTGACTACGAGCAGTACTTC.

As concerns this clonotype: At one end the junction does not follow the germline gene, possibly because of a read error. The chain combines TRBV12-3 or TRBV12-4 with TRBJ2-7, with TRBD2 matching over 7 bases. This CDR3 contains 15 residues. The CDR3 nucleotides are TGTGTCAGCAGTTTAGCTAGCGGAGCCTCCTACGAGCAGTACTTC. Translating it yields CVSSLASGASYEQYF.

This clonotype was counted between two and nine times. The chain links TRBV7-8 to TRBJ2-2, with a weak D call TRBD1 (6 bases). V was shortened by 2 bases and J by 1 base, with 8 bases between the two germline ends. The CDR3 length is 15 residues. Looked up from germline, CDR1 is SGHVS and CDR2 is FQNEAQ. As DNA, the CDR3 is TGTGCCAGCAGCTTACCGACAGGGAACACCGGGGAGCTGTTTTTT. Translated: CASSLPTGNTGELFF. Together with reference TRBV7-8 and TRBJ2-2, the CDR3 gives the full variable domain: GAGVSQSPRYKVAKRGQDVALRCDPISGHVSLFWYQQALGQGPEFLTYFQNEAQLDKSGLPSDRFFAERPEGSVSTLKIQRTQQEDSAVYLCASSLPTGNTGELFFGEGSRLTVL.

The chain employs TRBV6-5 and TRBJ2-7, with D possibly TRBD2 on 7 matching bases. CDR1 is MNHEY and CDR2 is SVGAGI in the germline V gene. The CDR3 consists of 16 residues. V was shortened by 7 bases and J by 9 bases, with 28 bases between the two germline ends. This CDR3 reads CASNPSGAGDSGRQYF. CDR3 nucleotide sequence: TGTGCCAGCAACCCATCAGGGGCGGGAGACAGTGGGCGGCAGTACTTC.

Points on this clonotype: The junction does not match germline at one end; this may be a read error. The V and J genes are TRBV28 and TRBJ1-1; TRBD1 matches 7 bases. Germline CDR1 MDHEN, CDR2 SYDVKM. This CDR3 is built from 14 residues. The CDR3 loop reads CTSLRLGQTHEAFF. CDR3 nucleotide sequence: TGTACCAGCTTGAGATTGGGACAGACCCATGAAGCTTTCTTT.

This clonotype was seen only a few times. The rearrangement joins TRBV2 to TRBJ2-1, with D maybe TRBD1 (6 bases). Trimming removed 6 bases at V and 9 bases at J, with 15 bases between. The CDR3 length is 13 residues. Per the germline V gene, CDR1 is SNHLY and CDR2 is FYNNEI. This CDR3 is CASSTQGFAEQFF. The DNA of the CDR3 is TGTGCCAGCAGCACACAGGGTTTTGCTGAGCAGTTCTTC.

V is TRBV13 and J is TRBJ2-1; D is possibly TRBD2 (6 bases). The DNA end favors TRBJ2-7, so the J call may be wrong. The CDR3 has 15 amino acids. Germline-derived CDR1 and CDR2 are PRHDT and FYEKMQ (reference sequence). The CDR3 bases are TGTGCCAGCAGCTCCATAGCGGTCTCCTACAATGAGCAGTACTTC. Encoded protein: CASSSIAVSYNEQYF.

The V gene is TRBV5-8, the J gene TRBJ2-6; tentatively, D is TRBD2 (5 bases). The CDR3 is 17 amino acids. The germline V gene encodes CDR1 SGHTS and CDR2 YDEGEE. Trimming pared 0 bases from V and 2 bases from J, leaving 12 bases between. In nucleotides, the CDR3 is TGTGCCAGCAGCTTGGTGTCAGACTACGCTGGGGCCAACGTCCTGACTTTC. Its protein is CASSLVSDYAGANVLTF.

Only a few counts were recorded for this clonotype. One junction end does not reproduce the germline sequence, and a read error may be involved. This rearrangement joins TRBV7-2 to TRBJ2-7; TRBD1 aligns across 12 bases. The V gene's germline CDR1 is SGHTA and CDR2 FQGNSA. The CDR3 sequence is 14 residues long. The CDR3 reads CASSRDRGRYEQYF. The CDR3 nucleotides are TGCGCCAGCAGCCGGGACAGGGGGCGCTACGAGCAGTACTTC.